The 9 T cell receptor beta chains below all came from one sample that was sequenced in a study of vaccination and CD4 T cells after COVID-19. Cultured CD4+ T-cell DNA underwent Oncomine TCR Beta short-read sequencing. Each CDR3 protein is one row after TCRdb ran MiXCR on the PCR reads. The data show approximately 7,700 distinct CDR3 sequences, around three fifths seen once. These receptors have no identified antigens. Treatment noted: approximately 9-day PBMC culture with coronavirus spike peptide pools or control peptides (ViraFEST assay). CD4+ T lymphocytes from the unexposed donor were collected before the COVID-19 pandemic (2011-2018). Sequenced material: CD4+ T cells from blood, cultured in vitro. These receptors came from a human donor in good health.

There are a few counts of this clonotype. Compared with germline, one end of the junction differs, possibly owing to a read error. The chain employs TRBV20-1 and TRBJ2-2; D may correspond to TRBD1 or TRBD2 (5 bases each). The CDR3 length is 15 residues. Germline V gives CDR1 DFQATT, CDR2 SNEGSKA (reference sequence). The CDR3 spells CSARVPGTATGELFF. The CDR3, as DNA: TGCAGTGCCAGAGTCCCCGGGACCGCGACCGGGGAGCTGTTTTTT.

CDR3 protein: CASSFPGQGPLAGGYTF. The DNA of the CDR3 is TGTGCCAGCAGCTTCCCGGGACAGGGCCCACTCGCGGGGGGCTACACCTTC. This chain joins TRBV5-4 and TRBJ1-2; 9 nucleotides align to TRBD1. V shed 2 bases and J 8 bases; nucleotides not matched to a gene: 16. This CDR3 contains 17 residues. From germline, CDR1 is SGHNT and CDR2 YYREEE (reference sequence).

The chain has TRBV12-3 or TRBV12-4 and TRBJ1-2; no firm D call. V lost 0 bases and J lost 0, with 8 bases in between. The CDR3 consists of 15 residues. The CDR3 loop is CASSLASPANYGYTF. The CDR3 DNA follows: TGTGCCAGCAGTTTAGCGTCCCCAGCTAACTATGGCTACACCTTC.

The chain employs TRBV4-1 and TRBJ1-2; D not resolved. Germline CDR1 is MGHRA and CDR2 is YSYEKL. CDR3 length: 18 residues. Deletions cut 0 bases from V and 6 bases from J, with 23 bases between. CDR3 coding DNA: TGCGCCAGCAGCCAAGAGGGGTGGACGTTCCTAGACCCTAATGGCTACACCTTC. Protein product: CASSQEGWTFLDPNGYTF.

This chain links TRBV19 with TRBJ1-2; 8 bases align to TRBD1. The V gene end was trimmed by 6 bases and the J gene end by 7 bases; junction bases not matched to a gene: 7. Germline V lookup: CDR1 LNHDA, CDR2 SQIVND (reference sequence). This CDR3 has 13 amino acids. In DNA form, the CDR3 reads TGTGCCAGTAGACAGGACAGGGCCGGTGGCTACACCTTC. Encoded protein: CASRQDRAGGYTF.

The chain carries TRBV5-1 and TRBJ1-2; D is unresolved. Per germline, CDR1 SGHRS and CDR2 YFSETQ. V was clipped by 1 base and J by 1 base, with 5 bases between them. The CDR3 is made up of 13 amino acids. As DNA, the CDR3 is TGCGCCAGCAGCTTGACAAATAACTATGGCTACACCTTC. Translated: CASSLTNNYGYTF. The whole variable domain, remainder taken from reference TRBV5-1 and TRBJ1-2, is KAGVTQTPRYLIKTRGQQVTLSCSPISGHRSVSWYQQTPGQGLQFLFEYFSETQRNKGNFPGRFSGRQFSNSRSEMNVSTLELGDSALYLCASSLTNNYGYTFGSGTRLTVV.

V and J are TRBV27 and TRBJ1-6; possibly TRBD1 for D (6 bases). Trimming took off 4 bases at V and 7 bases at J, with 11 bases between the two ends. The CDR3 contains 14 residues. Germline V gene lookup returns CDR1 MNHEY and CDR2 SMNVEV (reference sequence). The CDR3, as DNA: TGTGCCAGCAGTTGGACAGATTCCAATTCACCCCTCCACTTT. Translation: CASSWTDSNSPLHF.

This rearrangement joins TRBV12-3 or TRBV12-4 to TRBJ2-7; D uncertain. CDR3 length: 12 residues. V lost 6 bases and J 3 bases, leaving 9 bases between the germline ends. The DNA for the CDR3 is TGTGCCAGCAGGCCCGGGCACTACGAGCAGTACTTC. Residues: CASRPGHYEQYF.

This clonotype is deemed medium-sized. The chain couples TRBV2 to TRBJ1-2; a weak D match, TRBD1 (5 bases). V gave up 4 bases and J gave up 8 bases, with 8 bases separating them. This CDR3 has 11 residues. CDR1 SNHLY and CDR2 FYNNEI come from the germline V gene. CDR3 DNA: TGTGCCAGCAGTGGGGGGAGCGGCTACACCTTC. It specifies CASSGGSGYTF.